One T cell receptor beta chain is described in this entry. Its target is not known. This sample was included in a study of cytomegalovirus exposure and HLA in healthy donors. General study points: The authors considered a cluster of highly shared sequence variants likely to be a sequencing artifact.

The PCR employed 60 Vbeta primers together with 13 Jbeta primers. Some clones are missing from TCRdb's copy, which holds only in-frame ones; the method was immunoSEQ multiplex PCR. This sample has more than 100,000 clones, with roughly 80% found just once. Sequencing used PBMCs. This sequence originates from a woman aged 25-40 years in good health and CMV-seropositive.

CDR3 sequence (DNA): TGTGCCAGCATCCAAGGGGTAGGAGCCCTCTATGGCTACACCTTC. It translates to CASIQGVGALYGYTF. The gene calls are TRBV2 and TRBJ1-2; possible D gene TRBD1, 5 bases. Trimming took off 7 bases at V and 4 bases at J, with 19 bases between the two ends. The germline V gene has CDR1 SNHLY and CDR2 FYNNEI. The CDR3 runs to 15 residues.